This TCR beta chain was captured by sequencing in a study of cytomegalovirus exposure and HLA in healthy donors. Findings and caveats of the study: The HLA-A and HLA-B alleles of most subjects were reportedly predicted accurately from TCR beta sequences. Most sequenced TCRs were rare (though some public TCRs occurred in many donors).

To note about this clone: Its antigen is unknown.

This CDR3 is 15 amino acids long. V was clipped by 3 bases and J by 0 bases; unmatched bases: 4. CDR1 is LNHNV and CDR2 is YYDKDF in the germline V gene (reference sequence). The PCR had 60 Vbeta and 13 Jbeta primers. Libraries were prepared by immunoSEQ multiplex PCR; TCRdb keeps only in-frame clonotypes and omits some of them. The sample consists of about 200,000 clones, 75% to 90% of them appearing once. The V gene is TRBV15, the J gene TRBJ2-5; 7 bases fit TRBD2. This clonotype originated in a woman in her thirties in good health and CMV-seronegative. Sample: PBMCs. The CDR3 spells CATSRERGDQETQYF. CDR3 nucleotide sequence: TGTGCCACCAGCAGGGAACGGGGGGACCAAGAGACCCAGTACTTC.